This T cell receptor (beta chain) came from a study of blood T cell repertoires in COVID-19. Study-level information: The United States, Italy and Spain supplied acute and convalescent COVID-19 samples. PBMCs, B-cell-depleted T cells, or T cells were the source of the cDNA or gDNA that made up the material.

How the authors handled the data: Nucleated cell number was recorded as an estimate derived from reference gene primer amplification. Clones were read by immunoSEQ multiplex PCR, and TCRdb kept only the in-frame ones, dropping some. The D gene and trimming were derived from the DNA, and the V and J assignments and clone size from that table. The table shows around 170,000 clones, with about 74% occurring only once. The specimen was peripheral blood. This clonotype was obtained from a woman of 80 years or more with acute or convalescent COVID-19.

CDR3 residues: CATSDPPLREQFF. CDR3 DNA sequence: TGTGCCACCAGTGACCCACCCCTGCGAGAGCAGTTCTTC. The V and J genes are TRBV24-1 and TRBJ2-1; D is ambiguous. Per germline, CDR1 KGHDR and CDR2 SFDVKD. V lost 4 bases, J lost 10 bases, and 13 bases lay in between. This CDR3 contains 13 residues.